The 23 T cell receptor beta chains below come from one sample, sequenced in a study of control samples from healthy donors and cancer patients. Using immunoSEQ multiplex PCR, the repertoire was profiled, and TCRdb retains in-frame clones only, with some absent. The data hold 150,000 to 160,000 clones, with 85% to 95% observed a single time. Sample: blood. These receptors came from a man aged 50-60 years in good health.

The chain links TRBV6-5 to TRBJ2-3, with 8 bases identical to TRBD1. Germline V lookup: CDR1 MNHEY, CDR2 SVGAGI. The CDR3 runs 14 residues. J was trimmed by 2 bases and V by 8 bases; bases with no gene match: 6. CDR3 nucleotides: TGTGCCAGCGGGGACAGGTTATTCACAGATACGCAGTATTTT. Translation: CASGDRLFTDTQYF.

This rearrangement joins TRBV9 to TRBJ1-1; a possible D gene is TRBD1 (6 bases). This CDR3 has 14 residues. The germline gives CDR1 SGDLS, CDR2 YYNGEE. The V end was cut by 2 bases, the J end by 4 bases, with 12 bases between. CDR3 sequence reads: CASSVGGGSTEAFF. In DNA form, the CDR3 reads TGTGCCAGCAGCGTCGGGGGCGGTAGCACTGAAGCTTTCTTT. Full variable domain (outside the CDR3, taken from reference TRBV9 and TRBJ1-1): DSGVTQTPKHLITATGQRVTLRCSPRSGDLSVYWYQQSLDQGLQFLIQYYNGEERAKGNILERFSAQQFPDLHSELNLSSLELGDSALYFCASSVGGGSTEAFFGQGTRLTVV.

This chain connects TRBV7-9 to TRBJ2-2, with 10 bases matching TRBD2. The V and J ends lost 5 bases and 6 bases, in that order; junction bases with no gene match: 9. CDR3 length: 16 residues. Germline V gene data show CDR1 as SEHNR and CDR2 as FQNEAQ (reference sequence). This CDR3 is CASSLTSSGGPGELFF. Here the CDR3 DNA reads TGTGCCAGCAGCCTTACATCTAGCGGGGGTCCCGGGGAGCTGTTTTTT.

The J gene is TRBJ2-1, the V gene TRBV29-1, with 7 bases aligning to TRBD1. This CDR3 has 13 residues. The V and J ends lost 8 bases and 3 bases, in that order; junction bases with no gene match: 7. Germline V gene data show CDR1 as SQVTM and CDR2 as ANQGSEA. The CDR3 region is CSSTGELYNEQFF. CDR3 in DNA: TGCAGCAGCACAGGGGAGCTCTACAATGAGCAGTTCTTC.

The chain recombines TRBV7-2 with TRBJ2-1; D is perhaps TRBD2 (6 bases). Germline lookup yields CDR1 SGHTA and CDR2 FQGNSA. This CDR3 has 15 amino acids. Trimming pared 6 bases from V and 5 bases from J, leaving 17 bases between. The CDR3 spells CASRPGLTGDNEQFF. The DNA of the CDR3 is TGTGCCAGCAGACCTGGACTAACGGGAGACAATGAGCAGTTCTTC.

The chain employs TRBV24-1 and TRBJ2-2; D ambiguous. This CDR3 contains 16 residues. In germline, CDR1 is KGHDR, CDR2 SFDVKD. V gave up 3 bases and J gave up 6 bases, with 16 bases separating them. CDR3 DNA: TGTGCCACCAGTGATCGTAGTAGAGCATTTGCCGGGGAGCTGTTTTTT. Translation gives CATSDRSRAFAGELFF.

The chain joins TRBV6-5 to TRBJ2-3; no clear D gene. The CDR3 length is 15 residues. With 4 bases removed from V and 1 base from J, the gap between germline ends came to 12 bases. Germline loops: CDR1 MNHEY, CDR2 SVGAGI. CDR3 DNA: TGTGCCAGCAGTTCTCCACACATGGGCACAGATACGCAGTATTTT. Its translation: CASSSPHMGTDTQYF.

The CDR3 region is CASTHTRTGLRSNQPQHF. As DNA, the CDR3 is TGTGCCAGCACCCATACACGGACAGGGCTTCGTAGCAATCAGCCCCAGCATTTT. This chain links TRBV21-1 with TRBJ1-5; the tabulated D call, TRBD1, remains unverified against the DNA. TRBV21-1 is a recognized pseudogene. This CDR3 is 18 amino acids long.

The chain carries TRBV6-2 or TRBV6-3 and TRBJ1-5; D is unclear. This CDR3 region has 11 residues. Trimming took off 5 bases at V and 12 bases at J, with 11 bases between the two ends. CDR1 is MNHEY and CDR2 is SVGEGT in the germline V gene. The DNA of the CDR3 is TGTGCCAGCAGTCAATTAAGGTTCCAGCATTTT. Protein sequence: CASSQLRFQHF.

Note on this clone: The junction departs from germline at one end; a sequencing error may be responsible. The chain uses TRBV5-4 and TRBJ1-1; D not certain. The V gene's germline CDR1 is SGHNT and CDR2 YYREEE (reference sequence). The CDR3 is 13 residues long. CDR3 DNA: TGTGTCAGCAGCTTGGAACGGTACACTGAAGCTTTCTTT. Amino acids: CVSSLERYTEAFF.

The chain is built from TRBV13 and TRBJ2-1; 10 nucleotides match TRBD1. The ends lost 5 bases at V and 9 bases at J; junction bases unmatched: 10. The CDR3 is 15 amino acids. CDR1 PRHDT and CDR2 FYEKMQ come from the germline V gene (reference sequence). CDR3 sequence: CASSPWDRGLGEQFF. In nucleotides, the CDR3 is TGTGCCAGCAGCCCCTGGGACAGGGGACTTGGTGAGCAGTTCTTC.

This clone was found once. The rearrangement links TRBV19 to TRBJ1-4; a weak D match, TRBD1 (6 bases). The germline V and J ends were trimmed by 3 bases and 2 bases, with 10 bases remaining between them. Germline V lookup: CDR1 LNHDA, CDR2 SQIVND (reference sequence). The CDR3 loop spans 15 amino acids. DNA for the CDR3: TGTGCCAGTAGTATGGGGACACCTACTAATGAAAAACTGTTTTTT. The encoded protein is CASSMGTPTNEKLFF. The whole variable domain, remainder taken from reference TRBV19 and TRBJ1-4, is DGGITQSPKYLFRKEGQNVTLSCEQNLNHDAMYWYRQDPGQGLRLIYYSQIVNDFQKGDIAEGYSVSREKKESFPLTVTSAQKNPTAFYLCASSMGTPTNEKLFFGSGTQLSVL.

The gene calls are TRBV7-9 and TRBJ1-4; possibly TRBD1 for D (6 bases). The germline CDR1 and CDR2 sequences are SEHNR and FQNEAQ (reference sequence). V dropped 5 bases and J dropped 2 bases, with 9 bases sitting between them. The CDR3 length is 14 residues. DNA of the CDR3: TGTGCCAGCAGCCGGGACATCACTAATGAAAAACTGTTTTTT. Amino acid sequence: CASSRDITNEKLFF. Full variable domain (rest looked up from reference TRBV7-9 and TRBJ1-4): DTGVSQNPRHKITKRGQNVTFRCDPISEHNRLYWYRQTLGQGPEFLTYFQNEAQLEKSRLLSDRFSAERPKGSFSTLEIQRTEQGDSAMYLCASSRDITNEKLFFGSGTQLSVL.

This rearrangement joins TRBV15 to TRBJ1-3; weak D call: TRBD1 (5 bases). Germline CDR1 and CDR2: LNHNV and YYDKDF (reference sequence). The CDR3 runs to 17 residues. V was shortened by 2 bases and J by 3 bases, with 17 bases between the two germline ends. CDR3: CATSRRTKGGGGNTIYF. CDR3 in DNA: TGTGCCACCAGCAGACGGACTAAGGGCGGGGGTGGAAACACCATATATTTT.

The CDR3 region has the DNA TGTGCCATCAGCTCCGGGACAAACCCAATTAGCAATCAGCCCCAGCATTTT. Its protein is CAISSGTNPISNQPQHF. The rearrangement links TRBV10-3 to TRBJ1-5; D is possibly TRBD1 (6 bases). V was cut by 6 bases and J by 0 bases, with 18 bases left in between. Looked up from germline, CDR1 is ENHRY and CDR2 is SYGVKD. The CDR3 has 17 residues.

The chain has TRBV5-4 and TRBJ1-4; 10 bases map to TRBD1. V shed 4 bases and J 8 bases; nucleotides not matched to a gene: 8. Germline V gene sequence: CDR1 SGHNT, CDR2 YYREEE (reference sequence). CDR3 size: 15 residues. Here the CDR3 reads CASSLLTGGNEKLFF. CDR3 DNA sequence: TGTGCCAGCAGCCTGTTGACAGGGGGCAACGAAAAACTGTTTTTT.

The CDR3 nucleotides are TGTGCCAGCAGCTTAGAGATTGGGCAGGTGAACACTGAAGCTTTCTTT. It encodes CASSLEIGQVNTEAFF. V usage is TRBV7-6 and J usage is TRBJ1-1; D not certain. Germline V gene sequence: CDR1 SGHVS, CDR2 FNYEAQ. The CDR3 extends over 16 amino acids. Trimming took off 1 base at V and 0 bases at J, with 12 bases between the two ends.

CDR3 bases: TGTGCCAGCACGAGACTAGCGGGACGGTTTGAGCAGTTCTTC. This gives the protein CASTRLAGRFEQFF. The V and J genes are TRBV6-6 and TRBJ2-1; TRBD2 matches at 11 bases. Per the germline V gene, CDR1 is MNHNY and CDR2 is SVGAGI (reference sequence). The CDR3 runs to 14 residues. The V and J ends lost 7 bases and 9 bases, in that order; junction bases with no gene match: 8.

The V call is TRBV3-1 (or the pseudogene TRBV3-2), the J call TRBJ1-2; D gene ambiguous. CDR3 length: 12 residues. Germline V gene data show CDR1 as LGHDT and CDR2 as YNNKEL (reference sequence). V dropped 7 bases and J dropped 4 bases, with 10 bases sitting between them. The CDR3 is CASTGGSYGYTF. The CDR3 bases are TGTGCCAGCACGGGAGGTAGCTATGGCTACACCTTC.

The gene calls are TRBV5-8 and TRBJ1-2; 8 nucleotides line up with TRBD1. CDR3 size: 14 residues. The germline gives CDR1 SGHTS, CDR2 YDEGEE. V shed 5 bases, J shed 8 bases, and the junction held 11 bases outside the gene matches. CDR3 sequence reads: CASRRAGGEGGYTF. Here the CDR3 DNA reads TGTGCCAGCAGGAGGGCAGGGGGCGAGGGAGGCTACACCTTC.

This chain links TRBV11-2 with TRBJ2-5; 7 bases are a match to TRBD2. The CDR3 is 16 residues long. The junction had 9 bases not matched to a gene; V was cut back by 0 bases and J by 5 bases. Germline lookup yields CDR1 SGHAT and CDR2 FQNNGV. CDR3 sequence: CASSLEGGRVGETQYF. In DNA form, the CDR3 reads TGTGCCAGCAGCTTAGAAGGCGGGAGAGTGGGGGAGACCCAGTACTTC.

This clone showed up just once. The V call is TRBV6-1, the J call TRBJ2-5; TRBD1 might be the D (6 bases). The CDR3 consists of 17 residues. CDR1 and CDR2 from the germline V gene are MNHNS and SASEGT. The V end was cut by 4 bases, the J end by 5 bases, with 23 bases between. The CDR3, as DNA: TGTGCCAGCAGTGCCCCCCGGGTCGGCAGGGGTTTCGAGACCCAGTACTTC. Translation: CASSAPRVGRGFETQYF.

V usage is TRBV4-1 and J usage is TRBJ2-7, with TRBD2 as a possible D gene (6 bases). CDR1 and CDR2 (germline): MGHRA, YSYEKL. Trimming removed 1 base from V and 3 bases from J, with 10 bases in between. This CDR3 is 14 amino acids long. The CDR3 nucleotides read TGCGCCAGCAGCCAAGGAGGAGGGAACTACGAGCAGTACTTC. Translation gives CASSQGGGNYEQYF.